Presented here are 29 T cell receptor beta chains from one specimen sequenced in a study of beta chain features in type 1 diabetes. The authors reverse transcribed all of the isolated RNA, so sequencing captured expressed TCRB transcripts. The repertoire was sequenced with immunoSEQ multiplex PCR; TCRdb's copy has only in-frame clones and lacks some. This table holds 680,000 or so clones, 15% to 19% found once. Specimen: naive CD4+ T cells from blood. These receptor sequences come from a man between 18 and 35 years old in good health.

This clone came up a few times. J is TRBJ2-7 and V is TRBV5-1, with 13 bases identical to TRBD2. The CDR3 sequence is 17 residues long. V shed 1 base and J 6 bases; nucleotides not matched to a gene: 10. Per the germline V gene, CDR1 is SGHRS and CDR2 is YFSETQ. The CDR3 is CASSLRTRTSGSSEQYF. CDR3 in DNA: TGCGCCAGCAGCTTGAGGACACGGACTAGCGGGAGTAGCGAGCAGTACTTC. Full variable domain (remainder filled in from reference TRBV5-1 and TRBJ2-7): KAGVTQTPRYLIKTRGQQVTLSCSPISGHRSVSWYQQTPGQGLQFLFEYFSETQRNKGNFPGRFSGRQFSNSRSEMNVSTLELGDSALYLCASSLRTRTSGSSEQYFGPGTRLTVT.

This clone appeared a few times. The chain combines TRBV7-2 with TRBJ2-1; D tentatively reads TRBD1 or TRBD2 (5 bases each). The germline V gene encodes CDR1 SGHTA and CDR2 FQGNSA. Between the trimmed V and J ends, which lost 2 bases and 7 bases, there was a span of 21 bases. This CDR3 region has 17 residues. CDR3 protein: CASSLMDGASRRNEQFF. The CDR3 DNA reads TGTGCCAGCAGCTTAATGGACGGGGCTTCACGGAGAAATGAGCAGTTCTTC. Full variable domain (outside the CDR3, taken from reference TRBV7-2 and TRBJ2-1): GAGVSQSPSNKVTEKGKDVELRCDPISGHTALYWYRQSLGQGLEFLIYFQGNSAPDKSGLPSDRFSAERTGGSVSTLTIQRTQQEDSAVYLCASSLMDGASRRNEQFFGPGTRLTVL.

The count of this clone is one. V and J are TRBV4-2 and TRBJ1-6; 7 bases map to TRBD1. Germline trimming cut 4 bases from V and 0 bases from J; bases unmatched to any gene: 3. The germline gives CDR1 LGHNA, CDR2 YNFKEQ. The CDR3 loop spans 16 amino acids. The CDR3 coding sequence is TGTGCCAGCAGCCCTCAGGGGGACTCCTATAATTCACCCCTCCACTTT. This codes for CASSPQGDSYNSPLHF.

The chain carries TRBV19 and TRBJ1-1; no firm D call. This CDR3 spans 13 amino acids. The germline gives CDR1 LNHDA, CDR2 SQIVND (reference sequence). The V end lost 7 bases, the J end lost 0 bases, and 9 bases lay between the germline ends. CDR3 DNA: TGTGCCAGTACATTGGGCATGAACACTGAAGCTTTCTTT. It yields the protein CASTLGMNTEAFF.

The chain joins TRBV7-6 to TRBJ2-5; TRBD2 matches 12 bases. J was trimmed by 2 bases and V by 1 base; bases with no gene match: 2. Germline V lookup: CDR1 SGHVS, CDR2 FNYEAQ. This CDR3 contains 16 residues. CDR3 loop: CASSLVGLAGQETQYF. For the CDR3, the DNA is TGTGCCAGCAGCTTAGTAGGACTAGCGGGGCAAGAGACCCAGTACTTC.

This clone was seen a few times. The chain joins TRBV7-9 to TRBJ1-2; D call uncertain. V lost 2 bases, J lost 11 bases, and 18 bases lay in between. The CDR3 contains 14 residues. The germline gives CDR1 SEHNR, CDR2 FQNEAQ (reference sequence). CDR3 coding DNA: TGTGCCAGCAGCTTATACCGGGTGGAAATGGAGTACACCTTC. This translates into CASSLYRVEMEYTF.

The V gene is TRBV28, the J gene TRBJ2-7; the D gene is possibly TRBD1 (6 bases). Trimming shortened V by 6 bases and J by 5 bases, and 26 bases separated the two germline ends. The CDR3 covers 17 residues. The V gene's germline CDR1 is MDHEN and CDR2 SYDVKM. CDR3: CASRLLPGQNSKNEQYF. For the CDR3, the DNA is TGTGCCAGCAGACTACTCCCCGGACAGAATTCTAAAAACGAGCAGTACTTC. The variable domain in full, with the rest retrieved from reference TRBV28 and TRBJ2-7, is DVKVTQSSRYLVKRTGEKVFLECVQDMDHENMFWYRQDPGLGLRLIYFSYDVKMKEKGDIPEGYSVSREKKERFSLILESASTNQTSMYLCASRLLPGQNSKNEQYFGPGTRLTVT.

The genes are TRBV29-1 and TRBJ1-3, with a weak D call TRBD1 (5 bases). CDR1 is SQVTM, CDR2 ANQGSEA, per germline. The CDR3 has 13 amino acids. V lost 5 bases, J lost 3 bases, and 11 bases lay in between. The CDR3 reads CSVLGHYGNTIYF. In nucleotides, the CDR3 is TGCAGCGTTTTAGGACACTATGGAAACACCATATATTTT.

This chain joins TRBV5-4 and TRBJ1-3; 8 bases map to TRBD1. The V and J ends lost 6 bases and 2 bases, in that order; junction bases with no gene match: 7. This CDR3 contains 15 residues. The V gene's germline CDR1 is SGHNT and CDR2 YYREEE (reference sequence). The CDR3: CASTGGGLTGNTIYF. In DNA, the CDR3 is TGTGCCAGCACAGGGGGCGGGTTAACTGGAAACACCATATATTTT.

In regard to this clone: Other DNA sequences within the sample encode an identical CDR3. DNA of the CDR3: TGTGCCAGCAGCTTATCAGATACGCAGTATTTT. Amino acid sequence: CASSLSDTQYF. The J gene is TRBJ2-3, the V gene TRBV7-9; D is undetermined. This CDR3 contains 11 residues. Germline lookup yields CDR1 SEHNR and CDR2 FQNEAQ (reference sequence). Trimming cost V 2 bases and J 4 bases, with 1 base left between them.

This chain links TRBV9 with TRBJ1-1; D is perhaps TRBD1 (5 bases). The CDR3 covers 14 residues. The V gene lost 2 bases and the J gene lost 3 bases, with 11 bases spanning the gap. Germline CDR1 reads SGDLS; CDR2 reads YYNGEE. For the CDR3, the DNA is TGTGCCAGCAGCGTGCGAGGGACCGACACTGAAGCTTTCTTT. Translated: CASSVRGTDTEAFF.

This clone was picked up a small number of times. DNA for the CDR3: TGTGCCAGCAGAAGGGGGCAGCCAAATCAGCCCCAGCATTTT. Encoded protein: CASRRGQPNQPQHF. The chain has TRBV28 and TRBJ1-5; 7 bases align to TRBD1. The germline CDR1 and CDR2 sequences are MDHEN and SYDVKM. This CDR3 spans 14 amino acids. V was pared by 6 bases and J by 4 bases, with 6 bases of the junction left unmatched.

This clone was detected only a few times. The genes are TRBV20-1 and TRBJ1-5; 9 nucleotides agree with TRBD1. Germline-derived CDR1 and CDR2 are DFQATT and SNEGSKA (reference sequence). CDR3 length equals 11 residues. Trimming at V came to 8 bases and at J to 11 bases, leaving 7 bases not matched to a gene. Here the CDR3 DNA reads TGCAGTATCGGGACAGGGAGGACCCAGCATTTT. The encoded protein is CSIGTGRTQHF.

V is TRBV6-4 and J is TRBJ1-4, with D possibly being TRBD1 (6 bases). The germline V and J ends were trimmed by 6 bases and 8 bases, with 19 bases remaining between them. The germline gives CDR1 MRHNA, CDR2 SNTAGT. This CDR3 comprises 15 residues. The CDR3 spells CASSPEQGRGEKLFF. In DNA form, the CDR3 reads TGTGCCAGCAGCCCGGAACAGGGTCGCGGCGAAAAACTGTTTTTT.

This clone has more than one count but fewer than ten. This sequence joins TRBV29-1 and TRBJ2-6, with D possibly being TRBD1 (6 bases). With 4 bases removed from V and 2 bases from J, the gap between germline ends came to 6 bases. The CDR3 consists of 13 residues. Germline CDR1 is SQVTM and CDR2 is ANQGSEA. The CDR3 loop reads CSVGGPGANVLTF. CDR3 coding DNA: TGCAGCGTTGGGGGGCCTGGGGCCAACGTCCTGACTTTC. The whole variable domain, filled in from reference TRBV29-1 and TRBJ2-6, reads SAVISQKPSRDICQRGTSLTIQCQVDSQVTMMFWYRQQPGQSLTLIATANQGSEATYESGFVIDKFPISRPNLTFSTLTVSNMSPEDSSIYLCSVGGPGANVLTFGAGSRLTVL.

This clone was seen a few times. The rearrangement joins TRBV7-9 to TRBJ1-2, with D possibly matching TRBD1 (5 bases). The germline V and J ends were trimmed by 7 bases and 3 bases, with 12 bases remaining between them. Germline CDR1 is SEHNR and CDR2 is FQNEAQ (reference sequence). This CDR3 has 13 residues. This CDR3 reads CASTGKKDYGYTF. Written as DNA, the CDR3 is TGTGCCAGCACAGGGAAGAAGGACTATGGCTACACCTTC. The variable domain in full, with the rest retrieved from reference TRBV7-9 and TRBJ1-2, is DTGVSQNPRHKITKRGQNVTFRCDPISEHNRLYWYRQTLGQGPEFLTYFQNEAQLEKSRLLSDRFSAERPKGSFSTLEIQRTEQGDSAMYLCASTGKKDYGYTFGSGTRLTVV.

Turning to this clone: An end of the junction differs from the germline gene, which may be a read error. The chain recombines TRBV7-2 with TRBJ2-5; D is perhaps TRBD1 (6 bases). The CDR3 covers 12 residues. Germline V lookup: CDR1 SGHTA, CDR2 FQGNSA. In DNA form, the CDR3 reads TGCGCCAGCAGCCAGAGGGGGGAGACCCAGTACTTC. As protein: CASSQRGETQYF.

This clone was seen a few times. CDR3 DNA sequence: TGTGCCAGTAGTGGGGACAGAAGTAGCACAGATACGCAGTATTTT. It translates to CASSGDRSSTDTQYF. This sequence joins TRBV19 and TRBJ2-3, with 7 nucleotides matching TRBD1. Trimming removed 5 bases from V and 0 bases from J; junction bases left unmatched: 5. Germline V lookup: CDR1 LNHDA, CDR2 SQIVND (reference sequence). This CDR3 contains 15 residues.

The rearrangement joins TRBV4-3 to TRBJ2-7, with D possibly being TRBD1 (5 bases). The germline V and J ends were trimmed by 1 base and 4 bases, with 8 bases remaining between them. The germline CDR1 and CDR2 sequences are LGHNA and YSLEER. This CDR3 is built from 13 residues. The chain's CDR3 is CASSQVGAYEQYF. CDR3 in DNA: TGCGCCAGCAGCCAAGTTGGGGCATACGAGCAGTACTTC.

This clone was picked up a small number of times. The gene calls are TRBV4-1 and TRBJ1-2; D perhaps matches TRBD1 (5 bases). This CDR3 comprises 15 residues. Germline V gene data show CDR1 as MGHRA and CDR2 as YSYEKL. Between the trimmed V and J ends, which lost 1 base and 2 bases, there was a span of 11 bases. CDR3 region: CASSQVGRVNYGYTF. The CDR3 DNA reads as TGCGCCAGCAGCCAAGTAGGCAGGGTGAACTATGGCTACACCTTC.

Points on this clone: Since a much larger clone is just one base distant, this may be a read error. This CDR3 is also generated by other DNA sequences in the sample. The gene calls are TRBV28 and TRBJ1-4; D gene unclear. The germline gives CDR1 MDHEN, CDR2 SYDVKM. V gave up 2 bases and J gave up 7 bases, with 2 bases separating them. The CDR3 has 11 residues. The CDR3 DNA follows: TGTGCCAGCAGTTTAGGTGAAAAACTGTTTTTT. It is translated as CASSLGEKLFF. The complete variable domain, with remaining parts taken from reference TRBV28 and TRBJ1-4, reads DVKVTQSSRYLVKRTGEKVFLECVQDMDHENMFWYRQDPGLGLRLIYFSYDVKMKEKGDIPEGYSVSREKKERFSLILESASTNQTSMYLCASSLGEKLFFGSGTQLSVL.

This chain links TRBV15 with TRBJ2-3; 11 nucleotides agree with TRBD2. The CDR3 is 15 amino acids. Germline V gene sequence: CDR1 LNHNV, CDR2 YYDKDF (reference sequence). V lost 3 bases and J lost 5; bases outside the gene matches: 4. In DNA, the CDR3 is TGTGCCACCAGCAGTAGCGGGAGGGCCATAGATACGCAGTATTTT. Encoded protein: CATSSSGRAIDTQYF.

The CDR3 sequence: CASSDALMTNNEQFF. CDR3 in DNA: TGTGCCAGCAGCGACGCCCTTATGACCAACAATGAGCAGTTCTTC. The chain uses TRBV7-9 and TRBJ2-1; D unclear. Per germline, CDR1 SEHNR and CDR2 FQNEAQ (reference sequence). The CDR3 is made up of 15 amino acids. V gave up 5 bases and J gave up 5 bases, with 16 bases separating them.

The chain has TRBV7-9 and TRBJ2-7; 7 bases map to TRBD2. The length of the CDR3 is 15 residues. Trimming took 5 bases from V and 2 from J; bases not matched to a gene: 9. CDR1 and CDR2 from the germline V gene are SEHNR and FQNEAQ (reference sequence). Written as DNA, the CDR3 is TGTGCCAGCAGCACCGGGGGGTCTAGAGCCTACGAGCAGTACTTC. Its translation is CASSTGGSRAYEQYF.

This rearrangement joins TRBV9 to TRBJ1-4; D remains unclear. The CDR3 spans 15 residues. Germline CDR1 SGDLS, CDR2 YYNGEE. The V end lost 4 bases, the J end lost 3 bases, and 13 bases lay between the germline ends. The CDR3 is CASSPLPAANEKLFF. CDR3 nucleotide sequence: TGTGCCAGCAGCCCTCTTCCGGCAGCTAATGAAAAACTGTTTTTT.

This clone was counted only a few times. The gene calls are TRBV30 and TRBJ1-4; possible D gene TRBD1, 6 bases. Germline V gives CDR1 GTSNPN, CDR2 SVGIG (reference sequence). V shed 4 bases and J shed 0 bases, with 18 bases lying between them. CDR3 length: 17 residues. CDR3 sequence reads: CAWTTGRGAATNEKLFF. CDR3 DNA: TGTGCCTGGACCACAGGGCGGGGTGCGGCAACTAATGAAAAACTGTTTTTT.

The rearrangement joins TRBV9 to TRBJ1-2, with 8 bases matching TRBD1. V lost 3 bases, J lost 3 bases, and 4 bases stayed unmatched. This CDR3 has 14 residues. Germline V gives CDR1 SGDLS, CDR2 YYNGEE. CDR3 loop: CASSATGGDYGYTF. Here the CDR3 DNA reads TGTGCCAGCAGCGCCACAGGGGGGGACTATGGCTACACCTTC.

This chain uses TRBV11-2 with TRBJ2-5; a weak D match, TRBD2 (6 bases). The CDR3 has 16 amino acids. Germline CDR1 and CDR2: SGHAT and FQNNGV. V lost 5 bases to trimming and J lost 8 bases, with 24 bases between them. The CDR3 nucleotides are TGTGCCAGCAGCCAAGACCCTGACACGGGGCGGGATACCCAGTACTTC. The encoded protein is CASSQDPDTGRDTQYF.

This clone appeared a few times. The genes are TRBV11-2 and TRBJ1-1; tentatively, D is TRBD1 (5 bases). The CDR3 runs 13 residues. CDR1 is SGHAT, CDR2 FQNNGV, per germline. V lost 5 bases and J 1 base, leaving 8 bases between the germline ends. The DNA of the CDR3 is TGTGCCAGCAGCAGAGACAGGAACACTGAAGCTTTCTTT. Protein: CASSRDRNTEAFF.